Listed below are T cell receptor beta chains from one sample, sequenced in a study of control samples from healthy donors and cancer patients. Sequencing used immunoSEQ multiplex PCR; TCRdb keeps in-frame clones, though not all of them. The table lists over 150,000 clones, 90% to 95% of them singletons. The sample was blood. The receptors derive from a man aged 25-45 years in good health. Both conserved end residues are part of each CDR3. A D gene is named only where the DNA matches it firmly. Rows may omit the clone size; those that give it use once, few, many or a size class.

d_gene	abundance	j_gene	v_gene	CDR3aa	CDR3nt
-	few	TRBJ2-7	TRBV10-1	CASSESGSYEQYF	TGCGCCAGCAGTGAGTCTGGATCCTACGAGCAGTACTTC
-	-	TRBJ1-6	TRBV5-1	CASRSRSENSPLHF	TGCGCCAGCAGATCCCGATCGGAGAATTCACCCCTCCACTTT
-	-	TRBJ1-2	TRBV3-1/TRBV3-2	CASSLLYTDGNGYTF	TGTGCCAGCAGCCTCCTTTATACCGACGGTAACGGCTACACCTTC
TRBD1	-	TRBJ2-2	TRBV9	CASSPRRTGQTGELFF	TGTGCCAGCAGCCCCCGCCGGACAGGGCAAACCGGGGAGCTGTTTTTT
TRBD2	-	TRBJ2-7	TRBV3-1/TRBV3-2	CASSQAGAGEQYF	TGTGCCAGCAGTCAAGCGGGGGCAGGCGAGCAGTACTTC
-	-	TRBJ2-2	TRBV27	CASSLTKTGELFF	TGTGCCAGCAGTTTAACAAAAACCGGGGAGCTGTTTTTT
-	-	TRBJ2-7	TRBV27	CASSLGRYYEQYF	TGTGCCAGCAGTTTAGGACGGTACTACGAGCAGTACTTC
-	-	TRBJ2-7	TRBV4-3	CASSPSGGRDYEQYF	TGCGCCAGCAGCCCCTCGGGGGGCAGAGACTACGAGCAGTACTTC
TRBD1	once	TRBJ1-6	TRBV4-1	CASSPAGGGSPLHF	TGCGCCAGCAGCCCCGCAGGGGGAGGTTCACCCCTCCACTTT
TRBD1	-	TRBJ1-2	TRBV20-1	CSASAGTGVAYGYTF	TGCAGTGCTAGTGCCGGGACAGGGGTCGCCTATGGCTACACCTTC
-	once	TRBJ1-1	TRBV7-9	CASSLDLGKAFF	TGTGCCAGCAGCTTAGATTTGGGGAAAGCTTTCTTT
TRBD2	-	TRBJ2-5	TRBV5-1	CASSSDPGGETQYF	TGCGCCAGCAGCTCGGACCCGGGGGGAGAGACCCAGTACTTC
-	-	TRBJ1-3	TRBV3-1/TRBV3-2	CASSQSGSGNTIYF	TGTGCCAGCAGCCAATCGGGGTCTGGAAACACCATATATTTT
TRBD1	-	TRBJ2-7	TRBV7-2	CASSLTGGPTYEQYF	TGTGCCAGCAGCTTGACAGGGGGCCCTACCTACGAGCAGTACTTC
TRBD1	-	TRBJ2-2	TRBV10-2	CASSVTGGTGELFF	TGCGCCAGCAGTGTAACAGGGGGCACCGGGGAGCTGTTTTTT
TRBD1	-	TRBJ1-6	TRBV7-9	CASSRTGPLHF	TGTGCCAGCAGCAGGACAGGACCCCTCCACTTT
-	-	TRBJ1-5	TRBV27	CASSLWADSNQPQHF	TGTGCCAGCAGTTTATGGGCAGATAGCAATCAGCCCCAGCATTTT
TRBD1	-	TRBJ1-2	TRBV30	CAWSVRQGAYGYTF	TGTGCCTGGAGTGTTAGGCAGGGGGCCTATGGCTACACCTTC
TRBD1	-	TRBJ2-3	TRBV7-9	CASSPTGGGSTDTQYF	TGTGCCAGCAGCCCTACAGGGGGCGGTAGCACAGATACGCAGTATTTT
-	-	TRBJ2-7	TRBV14	CASSHGTGYEQYF	TGTGCCAGCAGCCACGGGACGGGCTACGAGCAGTACTTC
-	-	TRBJ1-5	TRBV19	CASSIERVQPQHF	TGTGCCAGTAGTATAGAGAGGGTCCAGCCCCAGCATTTT
-	-	TRBJ1-2	TRBV7-2	CASSFGLPLTMGYTF	TGTGCCAGCAGCTTTGGGTTACCGCTAACTATGGGCTACACCTTC
-	-	TRBJ1-5	TRBV7-2	CASSARVSQPQHF	TGTGCCAGCAGCGCCCGGGTCAGTCAGCCCCAGCATTTT
TRBD1	-	TRBJ1-1	TRBV5-1	CASCRDSGLNTEAFF	TGCGCCAGCTGCCGGGACAGCGGCCTGAACACTGAAGCTTTCTTT
-	-	TRBJ1-2	TRBV29-1	CSVVYRADGYTF	TGCAGCGTTGTCTACAGGGCGGATGGCTACACCTTC
TRBD2	-	TRBJ2-1	TRBV10-2	CASKASGGGNEQFF	TGCGCCAGCAAGGCTAGCGGGGGGGGTAATGAGCAGTTCTTC
TRBD1	-	TRBJ1-6	TRBV5-1	CASSLGQGGSPLHF	TGCGCCAGCAGCTTAGGACAGGGCGGTTCACCCCTCCACTTT
TRBD1	few	TRBJ2-7	TRBV2	CASSERETGSSYEQYF	TGTGCCAGCAGTGAAAGGGAGACAGGGAGCTCCTACGAGCAGTACTTC
TRBD1	-	TRBJ1-2	TRBV28	CASSSLSTGASGYTF	TGTGCCAGCAGTTCGCTTTCTACAGGGGCCTCTGGCTACACCTTC
-	-	TRBJ1-5	TRBV6-1	CASSEAVGQPQHF	TGTGCCAGCAGTGAAGCGGTTGGTCAGCCCCAGCATTTT
-	-	TRBJ1-3	TRBV30	CAWSVGGVGNTIYF	TGTGCCTGGAGTGTAGGCGGGGTAGGAAACACCATATATTTT
TRBD2	-	TRBJ2-1	TRBV7-3	CASRTGLAGASYNEQFF	TGTGCCAGCAGAACAGGACTAGCGGGGGCTTCCTACAATGAGCAGTTCTTC
-	-	TRBJ1-1	TRBV19	CASSIGQGFTEAFF	TGTGCCAGTAGTATAGGGCAGGGGTTCACTGAAGCTTTCTTT
TRBD1	-	TRBJ2-4	TRBV12-3/TRBV12-4	CASSRRQGERGYF	TGTGCCAGCAGTAGAAGACAGGGAGAGAGGGGATACTTC
-	-	TRBJ2-5	TRBV7-2	CASSDRLETQYF	TGTGCCAGCAGCGACAGGCTTGAGACCCAGTACTTC
-	-	TRBJ2-1	TRBV4-2	CASSQDAGSSYNEQFF	TGTGCCAGCAGCCAAGATGCCGGGAGCTCCTACAATGAGCAGTTCTTC
-	-	TRBJ1-3	TRBV3-1/TRBV3-2	CASSQTTARAGNTIYF	TGTGCCAGCAGCCAAACGACAGCTAGGGCTGGAAACACCATATATTTT
-	-	TRBJ1-5	TRBV5-8	CASSLAVTGNQPQHF	TGTGCCAGCAGCTTGGCCGTCACGGGCAATCAGCCCCAGCATTTT
TRBD1	-	TRBJ1-3	TRBV5-3	CARTWDSGSGNTIYF	TGTGCCAGAACCTGGGACAGCGGCTCTGGAAACACCATATATTTT
-	-	TRBJ2-2	TRBV6-5	CASRQQGPGTGELFF	TGTGCCAGCAGACAACAGGGCCCGGGCACCGGGGAGCTGTTTTTT
TRBD2	once	TRBJ2-7	TRBV27	CASSWRLAGGNEQYF	TGTGCCAGCAGTTGGAGACTAGCGGGAGGTAACGAGCAGTACTTC